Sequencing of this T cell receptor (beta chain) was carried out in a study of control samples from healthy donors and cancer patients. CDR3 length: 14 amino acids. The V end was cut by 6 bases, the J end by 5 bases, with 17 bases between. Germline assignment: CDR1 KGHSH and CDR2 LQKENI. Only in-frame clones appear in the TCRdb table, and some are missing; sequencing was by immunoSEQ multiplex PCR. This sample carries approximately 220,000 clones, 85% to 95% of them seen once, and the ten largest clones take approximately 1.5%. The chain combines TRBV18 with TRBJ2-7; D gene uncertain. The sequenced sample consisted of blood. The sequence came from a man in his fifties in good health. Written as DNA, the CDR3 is TGTGCCAGCTCGCGGACCGACGGAAGGCACGAGCAGTACTTC. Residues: CASSRTDGRHEQYF.